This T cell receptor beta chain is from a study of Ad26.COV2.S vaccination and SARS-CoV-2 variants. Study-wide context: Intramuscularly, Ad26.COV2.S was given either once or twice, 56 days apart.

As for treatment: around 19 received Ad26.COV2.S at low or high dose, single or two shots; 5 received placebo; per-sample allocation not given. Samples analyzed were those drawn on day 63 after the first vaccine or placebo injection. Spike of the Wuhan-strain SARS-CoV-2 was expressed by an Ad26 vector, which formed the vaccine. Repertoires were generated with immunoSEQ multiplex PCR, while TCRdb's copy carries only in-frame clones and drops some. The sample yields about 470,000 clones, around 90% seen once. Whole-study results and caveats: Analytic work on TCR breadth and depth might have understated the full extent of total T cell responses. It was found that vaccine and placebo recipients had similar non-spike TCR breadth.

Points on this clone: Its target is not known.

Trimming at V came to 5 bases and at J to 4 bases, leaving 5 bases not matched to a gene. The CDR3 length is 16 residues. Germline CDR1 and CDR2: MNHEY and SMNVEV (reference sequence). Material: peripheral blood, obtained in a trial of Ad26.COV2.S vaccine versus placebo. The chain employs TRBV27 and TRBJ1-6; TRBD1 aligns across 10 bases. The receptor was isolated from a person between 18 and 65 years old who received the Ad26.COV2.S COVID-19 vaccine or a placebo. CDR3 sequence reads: CASSDRTGGYNSPLHF. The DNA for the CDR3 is TGTGCCAGCAGTGACAGGACAGGGGGATATAATTCACCCCTCCACTTT.